This T cell receptor beta chain was sequenced during a study of Tregs in tolerant kidney transplant recipients. The assay was immunoSEQ multiplex PCR, and TCRdb's table has in-frame clones only and misses some. The table lists 110,000 or so clones, 92% of them singletons. The CDR3 sequence is 14 residues long. The study's findings and limits: Activated donor B cell expansion appeared to reveal the most relevant donor-specific TCRbeta repertoire. This study did not directly address biological reproducibility.

Worth noting for this clone: Its target is not known.

This chain uses TRBV7-5 with TRBJ2-3; the table's D call, TRBD2, has no DNA check behind it. TRBV7-5 is recorded as a pseudogene. This receptor was identified in a human donor in good health. Sequencing was carried out using CD4+ T cells from blood. CDR3 DNA: TGTGCTAGTGGTCTAGCGGGAGGGCGGCATACGCAGTATTTT. Amino acid sequence: CASGLAGGRHTQYF.